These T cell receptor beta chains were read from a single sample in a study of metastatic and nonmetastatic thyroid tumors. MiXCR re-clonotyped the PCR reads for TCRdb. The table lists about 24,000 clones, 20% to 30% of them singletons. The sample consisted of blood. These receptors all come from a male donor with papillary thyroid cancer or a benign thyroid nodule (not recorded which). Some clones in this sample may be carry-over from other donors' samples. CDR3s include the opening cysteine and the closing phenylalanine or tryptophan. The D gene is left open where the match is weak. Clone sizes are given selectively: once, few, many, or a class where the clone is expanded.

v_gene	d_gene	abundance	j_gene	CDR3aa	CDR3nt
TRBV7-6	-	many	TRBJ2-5	CASSPNSETQYF	TGTGCCAGCAGCCCTAACTCGGAGACCCAGTACTTC
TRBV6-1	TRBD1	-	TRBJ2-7	CASTMTGEAYEQYF	TGTGCCAGCACCATGACAGGGGAGGCCTACGAGCAGTACTTC
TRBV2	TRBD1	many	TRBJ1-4	CASSEDRGVKLFF	TGTGCCAGCAGTGAGGACAGGGGGGTAAAACTGTTTTTT
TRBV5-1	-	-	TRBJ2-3	CASSLDDADTQYF	TGCGCCAGCAGCTTGGACGACGCAGATACGCAGTATTTT
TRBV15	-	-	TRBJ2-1	CATSLARSYNEPVF	TGTGCCACGAGCCTAGCGCGCTCCTACAATGAGCCGGTCTTC
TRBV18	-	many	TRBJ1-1	CASSPLIGLTEAFF	TGTGCCAGCTCACCACTGATAGGGCTGACTGAAGCTTTCTTT
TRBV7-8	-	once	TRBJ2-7	CASSSSGPEPYEQLF	TGTGCCAGCAGCTCCTCGGGACCGGAGCCCTACGAGCAGCTCTTC
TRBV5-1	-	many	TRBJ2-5	CASSLGGGPETQYF	TGCGCCAGCAGCTTGGGGGGCGGTCCGGAGACCCAGTACTTC
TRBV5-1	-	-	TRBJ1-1	CASSLLPEGMNTEAFF	TGCGCCAGCAGCTTGCTGCCAGAGGGCATGAACACTGAAGCTTTCTTT
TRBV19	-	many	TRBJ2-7	CASSIGRDSYEQYF	TGTGCCAGTAGTATAGGGAGGGACAGCTACGAGCAGTACTTC
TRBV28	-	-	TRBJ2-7	CASSTNLYDQYF	TGTGCCAGCAGCACGAACCTCTACGATCAGTACTTC
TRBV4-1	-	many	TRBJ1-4	CASSQSDRKLFF	TGCGCCAGCAGCCAATCTGACAGGAAACTGTTTTTT
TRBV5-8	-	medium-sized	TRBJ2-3	CASSLALSGQYF	TGTGCCAGCAGCTTGGCTCTGAGCGGGCAGTATTTT
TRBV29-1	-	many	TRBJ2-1	CSVDLEGTHNEQFF	TGCAGCGTTGACCTTGAGGGTACCCACAATGAGCAGTTCTTC
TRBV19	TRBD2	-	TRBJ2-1	CASSIYISGGANVRRFF	TGTGCCAGTAGTATTTATATAAGCGGGGGCGCAAACGTTAGACGGTTCTTC
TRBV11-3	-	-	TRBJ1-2	CASSSVGFLGYTF	TGTGCAAGCAGCTCGGTGGGATTTTTGGGCTACACCTTC
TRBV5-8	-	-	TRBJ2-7	CASSFPGAGEQYF	TGTGCCAGCAGCTTTCCGGGGGCGGGGGAGCAGTACTTC
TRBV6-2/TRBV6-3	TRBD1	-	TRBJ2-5	CASSYGTEETQYF	TGTGCCAGCAGTTATGGGACAGAAGAGACCCAGTACTTC
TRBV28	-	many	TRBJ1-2	CASSLRGADLGYTF	TGTGCCAGCAGTTTGCGGGGGGCCGACTTAGGCTACACCTTC
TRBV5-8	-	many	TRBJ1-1	CASSLNQNTEAFF	TGTGCCAGCAGCTTGAACCAGAACACTGAAGCTTTCTTT
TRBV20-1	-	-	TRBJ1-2	CSSTPPVGFGDYTF	TGCAGTTCTACCCCCCCGGTGGGGTTCGGGGACTACACCTTC
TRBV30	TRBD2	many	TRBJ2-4	CAWSSGVGNKNIQYF	TGTGCCTGGAGTAGCGGGGTCGGTAACAAAAACATTCAGTACTTC
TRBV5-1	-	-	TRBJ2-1	CASSLEATNPTLFF	TGCGCCAGCAGCTTGGAGGCGACCAACCCTACTCTGTTCTTC
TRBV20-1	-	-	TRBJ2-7	CTAGKYEQYF	TGCACCGCAGGGAAATACGAGCAGTACTTC
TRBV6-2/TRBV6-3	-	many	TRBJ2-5	CASTHTGREETQYF	TGTGCCAGCACCCACACCGGGCGGGAAGAGACCCAGTACTTC
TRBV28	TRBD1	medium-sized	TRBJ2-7	CASSLSGQVGF	TGTGCCAGCAGTTTGAGCGGACAGGTCGGCTTC
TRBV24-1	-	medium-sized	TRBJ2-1	CATSDLLDEQFF	TGTGCCACCAGTGATTTGTTAGATGAGCAGTTCTTC
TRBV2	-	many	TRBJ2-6	CATSGANVLTF	TGTGCCACATCTGGGGCCAACGTCCTGACTTTC
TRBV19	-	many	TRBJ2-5	CASSIGLGSPQYF	TGTGCCAGTAGTATTGGCCTGGGGAGTCCCCAGTACTTC
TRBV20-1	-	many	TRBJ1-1	CSAPNRTPGKNTEAFF	TGCAGTGCACCGAACCGGACACCTGGAAAGAACACTGAAGCTTTCTTT
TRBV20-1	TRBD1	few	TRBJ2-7	CSAPTTGIPYEQYF	TGCAGTGCTCCTACGACAGGGATCCCCTACGAGCAGTACTTC
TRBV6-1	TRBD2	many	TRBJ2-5	CASSYRGGETQYF	TGTGCCAGCAGTTATCGGGGGGGGGAGACCCAGTACTTC
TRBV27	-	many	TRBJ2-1	CASSLTRGLLNEQFF	TGTGCCAGCAGTTTGACTAGGGGGCTTCTCAATGAGCAGTTCTTC
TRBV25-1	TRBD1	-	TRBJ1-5	CASRDRDWREPQHF	TGTGCCAGCCGGGACAGGGATTGGAGAGAGCCCCAGCATTTT
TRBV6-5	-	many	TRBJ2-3	CASSYSGAKATQYF	TGTGCCAGCAGTTACTCGGGGGCTAAGGCTACGCAGTATTTT
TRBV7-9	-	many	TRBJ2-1	CASSLDSGYNEQFF	TGTGCCAGCAGCTTAGACTCAGGGTACAATGAGCAGTTCTTC
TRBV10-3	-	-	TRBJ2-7	CAIKEGRKGRYDQYF	TGTGCCATCAAAGAAGGTCGAAAGGGGAGATACGATCAGTACTTC
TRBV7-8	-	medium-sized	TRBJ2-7	CASTTRIGVAEQYF	TGTGCCAGCACCACCAGAATCGGGGTAGCCGAGCAGTACTTC
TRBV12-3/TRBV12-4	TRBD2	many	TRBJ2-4	CASSLTSGRNIQYF	TGTGCCAGCAGTTTAACTAGCGGGAGGAACATTCAGTACTTC
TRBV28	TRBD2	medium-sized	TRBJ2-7	CASSLSGGRGYEQYF	TGTGCCAGCAGTTTATCCGGCGGGAGAGGCTACGAGCAGTACTTC
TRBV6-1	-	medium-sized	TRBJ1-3	CATGQMGARNTIYF	TGTGCCACGGGACAAATGGGGGCGAGAAACACCATATATTTT
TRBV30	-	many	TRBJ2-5	CAWSVGAGETQYF	TGTGCCTGGAGTGTGGGGGCCGGGGAGACCCAGTACTTC
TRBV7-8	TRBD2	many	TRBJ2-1	CASSVRGKGTSGESSYNEQFF	TGTGCCAGCAGCGTCCGCGGCAAGGGGACTAGCGGTGAAAGCTCCTACAATGAGCAGTTCTTC
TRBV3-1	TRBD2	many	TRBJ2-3	CASSQEGTSGRISTDTQYF	TGTGCCAGCAGCCAAGAGGGGACTAGCGGGAGAATTAGCACAGATACGCAGTATTTT
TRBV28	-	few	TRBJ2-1	CASSAGLGTPSANEQFF	TGTGCCAGCAGCGCTGGGTTGGGGACCCCTAGCGCCAATGAGCAGTTCTTC
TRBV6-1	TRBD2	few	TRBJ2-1	CASRTGTSYCNEQFF	TGTGCCAGCAGAACAGGGACTAGCTATTGCAATGAGCAGTTCTTC
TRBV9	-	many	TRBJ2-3	CASTRSDQTDTQYF	TGTGCCAGCACCAGATCGGACCAGACAGATACGCAGTATTTT
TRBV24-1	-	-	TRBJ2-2	CATSRVSGELFF	TGTGCCACCAGCCGGGTTTCCGGGGAGCTGTTTTTT
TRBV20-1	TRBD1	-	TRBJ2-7	CSAGLPGQPYEQYF	TGCAGTGCTGGTCTTCCGGGACAGCCCTACGAGCAGTACTTC
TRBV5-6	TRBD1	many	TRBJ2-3	CASSSGQTYTDTQYF	TGTGCCAGCAGCTCGGGACAGACTTACACAGATACGCAGTATTTT
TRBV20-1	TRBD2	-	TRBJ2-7	CSASVRVAGDDEQYF	TGCAGTGCTAGCGTTAGGGTAGCGGGTGATGACGAGCAGTACTTC
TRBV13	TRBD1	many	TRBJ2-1	CASSWSATGAGEQFF	TGTGCCAGCAGCTGGTCCGCTACAGGGGCAGGTGAGCAGTTCTTC